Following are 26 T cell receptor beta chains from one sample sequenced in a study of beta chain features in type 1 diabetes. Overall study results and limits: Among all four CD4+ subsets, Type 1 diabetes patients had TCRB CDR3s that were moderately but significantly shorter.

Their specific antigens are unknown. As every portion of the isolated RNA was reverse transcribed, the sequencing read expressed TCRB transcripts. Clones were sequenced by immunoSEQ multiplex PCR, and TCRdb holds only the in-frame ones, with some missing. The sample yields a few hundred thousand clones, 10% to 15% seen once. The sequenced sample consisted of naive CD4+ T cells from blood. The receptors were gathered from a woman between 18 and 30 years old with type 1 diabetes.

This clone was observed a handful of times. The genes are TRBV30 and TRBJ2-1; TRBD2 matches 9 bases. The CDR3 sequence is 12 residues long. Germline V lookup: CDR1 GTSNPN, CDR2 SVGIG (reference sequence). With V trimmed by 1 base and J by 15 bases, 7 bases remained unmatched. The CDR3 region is CAWSALAGDMFF. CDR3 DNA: TGTGCCTGGAGTGCGTTAGCGGGAGATATGTTCTTC. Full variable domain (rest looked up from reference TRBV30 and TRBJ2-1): SQTIHQWPATLVQPVGSPLSLECTVEGTSNPNLYWYRQAAGRGLQLLFYSVGIGQISSEVPQNLSASRPQDRQFILSSKKLLLSDSGFYLCAWSALAGDMFFGPGTRLTVL.

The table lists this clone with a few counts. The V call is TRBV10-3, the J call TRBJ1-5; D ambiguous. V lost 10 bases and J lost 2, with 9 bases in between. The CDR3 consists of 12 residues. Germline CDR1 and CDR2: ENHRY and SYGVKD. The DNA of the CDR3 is TGTGCCACCGCGGTGGGCAATCAGCCCCAGCATTTT. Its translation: CATAVGNQPQHF.

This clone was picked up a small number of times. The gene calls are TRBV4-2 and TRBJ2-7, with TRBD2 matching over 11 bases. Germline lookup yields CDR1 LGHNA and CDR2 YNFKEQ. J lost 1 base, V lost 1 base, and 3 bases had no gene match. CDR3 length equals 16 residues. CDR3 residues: CASSQVLAGESYEQYF. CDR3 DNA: TGTGCCAGCAGCCAAGTACTAGCGGGGGAATCCTACGAGCAGTACTTC.

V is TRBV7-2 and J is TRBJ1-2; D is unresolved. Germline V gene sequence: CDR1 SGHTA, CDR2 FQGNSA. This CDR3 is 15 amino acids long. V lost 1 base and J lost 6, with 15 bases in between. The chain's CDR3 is CASSLVGLLVHGYTF. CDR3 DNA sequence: TGTGCCAGCAGCTTAGTAGGACTTCTCGTCCATGGCTACACCTTC.

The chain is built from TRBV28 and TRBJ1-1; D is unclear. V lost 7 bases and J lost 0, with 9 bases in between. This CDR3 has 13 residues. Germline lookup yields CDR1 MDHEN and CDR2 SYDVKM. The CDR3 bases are TGTGCCAGCACGTCGCAGATGAACACTGAAGCTTTCTTT. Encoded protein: CASTSQMNTEAFF.

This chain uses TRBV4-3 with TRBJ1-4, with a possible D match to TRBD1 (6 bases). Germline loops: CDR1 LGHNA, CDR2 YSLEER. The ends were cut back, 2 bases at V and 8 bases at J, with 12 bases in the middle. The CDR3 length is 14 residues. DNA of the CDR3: TGCGCCAGCAGCCAATCTAGCAGGGGCGAAAAACTGTTTTTT. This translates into CASSQSSRGEKLFF.

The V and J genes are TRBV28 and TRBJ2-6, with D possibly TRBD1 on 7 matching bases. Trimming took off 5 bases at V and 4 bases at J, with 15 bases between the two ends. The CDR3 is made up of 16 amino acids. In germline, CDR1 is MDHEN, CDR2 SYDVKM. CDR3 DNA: TGTGCCAGCAGTAGATCAGGGGGGTGGGGGGCCAACGTCCTGACTTTC. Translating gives CASSRSGGWGANVLTF.

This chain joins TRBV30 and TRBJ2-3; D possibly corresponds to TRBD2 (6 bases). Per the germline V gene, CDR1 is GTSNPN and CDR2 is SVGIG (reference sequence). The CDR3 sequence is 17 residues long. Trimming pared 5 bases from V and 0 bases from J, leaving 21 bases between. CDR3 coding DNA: TGTGCCTGGTGGACGGGAGTACTTCCAGATAGCACAGATACGCAGTATTTT. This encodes CAWWTGVLPDSTDTQYF.

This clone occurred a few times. The CDR3, as DNA: TGTGCCAGTTGTGGGTTCGAGGGTCCGGGTTCCTACGAGCAGTACTTC. Translated, it gives CASCGFEGPGSYEQYF. The gene calls are TRBV27 and TRBJ2-7; a possible D gene is TRBD2 (5 bases). The CDR3 covers 16 residues. Trimming took off 9 bases at V and 1 base at J, with 22 bases between the two ends. Germline assignment: CDR1 MNHEY and CDR2 SMNVEV (reference sequence).

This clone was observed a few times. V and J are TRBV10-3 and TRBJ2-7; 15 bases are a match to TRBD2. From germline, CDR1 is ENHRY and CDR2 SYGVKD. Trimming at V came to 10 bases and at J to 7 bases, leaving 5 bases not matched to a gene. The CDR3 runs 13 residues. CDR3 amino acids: CANKGLAGGEQYF. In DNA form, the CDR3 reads TGTGCCAACAAGGGACTAGCGGGAGGTGAGCAGTACTTC.

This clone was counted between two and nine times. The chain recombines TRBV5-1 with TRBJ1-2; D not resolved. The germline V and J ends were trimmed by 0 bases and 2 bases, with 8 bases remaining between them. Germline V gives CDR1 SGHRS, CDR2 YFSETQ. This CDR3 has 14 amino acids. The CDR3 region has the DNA TGCGCCAGCAGCTTGGTTCACACGAACTATGGCTACACCTTC. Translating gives CASSLVHTNYGYTF.

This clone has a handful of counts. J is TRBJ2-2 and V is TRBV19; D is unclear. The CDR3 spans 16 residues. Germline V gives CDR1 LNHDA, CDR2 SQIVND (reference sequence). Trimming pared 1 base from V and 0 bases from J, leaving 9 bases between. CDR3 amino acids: CASSIGALPNTGELFF. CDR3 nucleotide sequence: TGTGCCAGTAGTATAGGAGCGCTGCCGAACACCGGGGAGCTGTTTTTT.

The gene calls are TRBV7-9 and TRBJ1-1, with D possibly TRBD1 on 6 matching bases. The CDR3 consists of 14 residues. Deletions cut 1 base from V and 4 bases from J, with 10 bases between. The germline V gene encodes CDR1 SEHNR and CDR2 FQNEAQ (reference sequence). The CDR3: CASSLDRDTTEAFF. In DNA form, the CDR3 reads TGTGCCAGCAGCTTAGACCGGGACACCACTGAAGCTTTCTTT. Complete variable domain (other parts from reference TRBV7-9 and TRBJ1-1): DTGVSQNPRHKITKRGQNVTFRCDPISEHNRLYWYRQTLGQGPEFLTYFQNEAQLEKSRLLSDRFSAERPKGSFSTLEIQRTEQGDSAMYLCASSLDRDTTEAFFGQGTRLTVV.

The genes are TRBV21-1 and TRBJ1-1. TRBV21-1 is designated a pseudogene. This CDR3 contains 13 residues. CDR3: CASPGSGNTEAFF. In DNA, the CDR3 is TGTGCCAGCCCCGGTAGTGGGAACACTGAAGCTTTCTTT.

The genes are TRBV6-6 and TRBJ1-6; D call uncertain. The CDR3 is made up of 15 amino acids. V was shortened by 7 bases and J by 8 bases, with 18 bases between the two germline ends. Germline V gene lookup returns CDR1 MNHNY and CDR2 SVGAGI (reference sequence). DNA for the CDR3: TGTGCCAGCACCGCCCCGGGAAACAAGTATTCACCCCTCCACTTT. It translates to CASTAPGNKYSPLHF.

The CDR3 loop reads CASSSGQANYEQYF. The CDR3 region has the DNA TGTGCCAGCAGCTCCGGACAGGCTAACTACGAGCAGTACTTC. The chain couples TRBV7-9 to TRBJ2-7; TRBD1 aligns across 7 bases. CDR1 is SEHNR and CDR2 is FQNEAQ in the germline V gene (reference sequence). V gave up 4 bases and J gave up 3 bases; unmatched junction bases: 6. The CDR3 sequence is 14 residues long. The entire variable domain, with the rest obtained from reference TRBV7-9 and TRBJ2-7, is as follows: DTGVSQNPRHKITKRGQNVTFRCDPISEHNRLYWYRQTLGQGPEFLTYFQNEAQLEKSRLLSDRFSAERPKGSFSTLEIQRTEQGDSAMYLCASSSGQANYEQYFGPGTRLTVT.

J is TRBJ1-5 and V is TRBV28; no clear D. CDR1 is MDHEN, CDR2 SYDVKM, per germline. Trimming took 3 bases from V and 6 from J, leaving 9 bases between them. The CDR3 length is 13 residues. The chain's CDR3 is CASSFPIPQPQHF. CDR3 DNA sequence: TGTGCCAGCAGTTTCCCAATCCCTCAGCCCCAGCATTTT.

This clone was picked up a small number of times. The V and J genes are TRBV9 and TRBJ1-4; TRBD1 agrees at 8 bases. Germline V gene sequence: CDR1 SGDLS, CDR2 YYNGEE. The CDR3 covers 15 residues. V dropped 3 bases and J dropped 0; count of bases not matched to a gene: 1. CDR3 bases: TGTGCCAGCAGCGCACAGGGGGCAACTAATGAAAAACTGTTTTTT. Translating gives CASSAQGATNEKLFF.

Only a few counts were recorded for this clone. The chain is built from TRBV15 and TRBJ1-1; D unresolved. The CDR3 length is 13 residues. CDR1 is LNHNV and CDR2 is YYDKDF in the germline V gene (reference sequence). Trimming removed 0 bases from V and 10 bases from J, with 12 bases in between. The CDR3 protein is CATSRDLGSAAFF. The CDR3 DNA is TGTGCCACCAGCAGAGATCTAGGCTCAGCAGCTTTCTTT. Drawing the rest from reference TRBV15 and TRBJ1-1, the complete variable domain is DAMVIQNPRYQVTQFGKPVTLSCSQTLNHNVMYWYQQKSSQAPKLLFHYYDKDFNNEADTPDNFQSRRPNTSFCFLDIRSPGLGDTAMYLCATSRDLGSAAFFGQGTRLTVV.

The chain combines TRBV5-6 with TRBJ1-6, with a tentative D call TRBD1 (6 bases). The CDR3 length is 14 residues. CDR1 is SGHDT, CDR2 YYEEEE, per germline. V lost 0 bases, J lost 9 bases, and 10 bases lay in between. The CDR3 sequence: CASSLAGVSSPLHF. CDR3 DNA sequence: TGTGCCAGCAGCTTGGCAGGGGTTAGTTCACCCCTCCACTTT.

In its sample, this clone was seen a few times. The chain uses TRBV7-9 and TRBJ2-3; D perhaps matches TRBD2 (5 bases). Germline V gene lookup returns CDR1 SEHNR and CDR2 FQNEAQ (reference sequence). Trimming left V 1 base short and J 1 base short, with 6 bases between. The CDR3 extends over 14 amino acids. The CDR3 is CASSLDGGTDTQYF. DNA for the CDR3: TGTGCCAGCAGCTTAGACGGGGGCACAGATACGCAGTATTTT.

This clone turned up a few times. The CDR3 here is CSVHPRTPLNTEAFF. CDR3 coding DNA: TGCAGCGTCCATCCCCGGACACCTTTGAACACTGAAGCTTTCTTT. The chain employs TRBV29-1 and TRBJ1-1, with a possible D match to TRBD1 (5 bases). Trimming shortened V by 6 bases and J by 0 bases, and 17 bases separated the two germline ends. The CDR3 has 15 residues. Germline CDR1 is SQVTM and CDR2 is ANQGSEA. The entire variable domain, with the rest obtained from reference TRBV29-1 and TRBJ1-1, is as follows: SAVISQKPSRDICQRGTSLTIQCQVDSQVTMMFWYRQQPGQSLTLIATANQGSEATYESGFVIDKFPISRPNLTFSTLTVSNMSPEDSSIYLCSVHPRTPLNTEAFFGQGTRLTVV.

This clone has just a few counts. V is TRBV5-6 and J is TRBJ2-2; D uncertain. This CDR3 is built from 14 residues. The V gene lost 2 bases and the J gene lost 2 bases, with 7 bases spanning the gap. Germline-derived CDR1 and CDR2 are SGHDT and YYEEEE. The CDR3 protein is CASSFLANTGELFF. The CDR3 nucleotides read TGTGCCAGCAGCTTCTTGGCCAACACCGGGGAGCTGTTTTTT.

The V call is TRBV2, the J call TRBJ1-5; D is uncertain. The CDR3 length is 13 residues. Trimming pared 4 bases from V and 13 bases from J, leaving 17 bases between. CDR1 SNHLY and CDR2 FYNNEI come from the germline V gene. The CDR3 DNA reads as TGTGCCAGCAGTGTACGACAAACACCCTCGCAGCATTTT. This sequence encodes CASSVRQTPSQHF.

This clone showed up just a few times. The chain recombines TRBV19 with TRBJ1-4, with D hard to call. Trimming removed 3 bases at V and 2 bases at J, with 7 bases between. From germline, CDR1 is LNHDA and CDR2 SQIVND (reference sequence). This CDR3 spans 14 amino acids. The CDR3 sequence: CASSMSRTNEKLFF. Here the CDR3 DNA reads TGTGCCAGTAGTATGTCGAGGACTAATGAAAAACTGTTTTTT. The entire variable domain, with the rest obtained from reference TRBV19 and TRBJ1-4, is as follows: DGGITQSPKYLFRKEGQNVTLSCEQNLNHDAMYWYRQDPGQGLRLIYYSQIVNDFQKGDIAEGYSVSREKKESFPLTVTSAQKNPTAFYLCASSMSRTNEKLFFGSGTQLSVL.

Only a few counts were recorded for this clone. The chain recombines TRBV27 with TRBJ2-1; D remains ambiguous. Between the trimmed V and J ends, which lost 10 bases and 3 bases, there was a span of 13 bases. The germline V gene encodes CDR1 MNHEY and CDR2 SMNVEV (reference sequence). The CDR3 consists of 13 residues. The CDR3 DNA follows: TGTGCCACCAAGCCTTATGGCTACAATGAGCAGTTCTTC. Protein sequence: CATKPYGYNEQFF.